These T cell receptor beta chains were read from a single sample in a study of cytomegalovirus exposure and HLA in healthy donors. Assay used: immunoSEQ multiplex PCR; TCRdb lists only in-frame clones, some missing. The sample has about 180,000 clones; under 80% are singletons. The sequencing sample was made of PBMCs. These receptors were taken from a woman in her 30s in good health and CMV-seropositive. Both conserved end residues are part of each CDR3. A D gene is named only where the DNA matches it firmly. Size tells how often a clone was seen (once, few, many) or the class of an expanded clone, and some rows leave it out.

J,size,V,D,CDR3,DNA
TRBJ2-1,.,TRBV5-6,TRBD1,CASSLGGGDEQFF,TGTGCCAGCAGCTTGGGAGGGGGCGATGAGCAGTTCTTC
TRBJ1-4,.,TRBV4-1,TRBD1,CASSQGVRNEKLFF,TGCGCCAGCAGTCAGGGGGTAAGGAATGAAAAACTGTTTTTT
TRBJ1-2,once,TRBV6-5,.,CASTQSQGNGYTF,TGTGCCAGCACCCAGAGCCAGGGGAACGGCTACACCTTC
TRBJ2-7,.,TRBV6-5,TRBD1,CASSPGQGSYEQYF,TGTGCCAGCAGTCCTGGACAGGGGTCCTACGAGCAGTACTTC
TRBJ2-3,.,TRBV7-2,TRBD2,CASSLGLSTDTQYF,TGTGCCAGCAGCTTGGGACTAAGCACAGATACGCAGTATTTT
TRBJ2-7,.,TRBV5-1,.,CASTLFSGSSYEQYF,TGCGCCAGCACTCTATTCTCGGGAAGCTCCTACGAGCAGTACTTC
TRBJ2-2,.,TRBV4-3,.,CASSQEWGEFSGTGELFF,TGCGCCAGCAGCCAAGAATGGGGGGAGTTTTCGGGCACCGGGGAGCTGTTTTTT
TRBJ2-4,.,TRBV2,.,CASRVAGGGEGNIQYF,TGTGCCAGCAGGGTAGCAGGAGGGGGCGAGGGAAACATTCAGTACTTC
TRBJ1-4,once,TRBV9,TRBD1,CASSAGQGREKLFF,TGTGCCAGCAGCGCCGGACAGGGGAGGGAAAAACTGTTTTTT
TRBJ2-5,.,TRBV5-1,TRBD2,CASSWGTSGGQETQYF,TGCGCCAGCAGCTGGGGGACTAGCGGGGGGCAAGAGACCCAGTACTTC
TRBJ2-5,.,TRBV7-9,.,CASSLARLAGTQYF,TGTGCCAGCAGCTTAGCGAGGCTAGCAGGGACCCAGTACTTC
TRBJ1-1,few,TRBV14,.,CASSQSRGWVNTEAFF,TGTGCCAGCAGCCAGAGTCGGGGGTGGGTCAACACTGAAGCTTTCTTT
TRBJ1-6,.,TRBV15,TRBD1,CATSRDSGGGGSPLHF,TGTGCCACCAGCAGAGATTCAGGAGGGGGCGGGTCACCCCTCCACTTT
TRBJ2-1,.,TRBV19,.,CASSMGDFNEQFF,TGTGCCAGTAGTATGGGGGACTTCAATGAGCAGTTCTTC
TRBJ2-7,.,TRBV4-2,TRBD1,CASSSDRSYEQYF,TGTGCCAGCAGTTCGGACAGGTCCTACGAGCAGTACTTC
TRBJ1-4,.,TRBV28,.,CASSPVGVDEEKLFF,TGTGCCAGCAGCCCAGTAGGGGTGGATGAGGAAAAACTGTTTTTT
TRBJ2-3,.,TRBV29-1,.,CSDRTNTDTQYF,TGCAGCGACCGGACTAACACAGATACGCAGTATTTT
TRBJ1-5,.,TRBV4-1,TRBD1,CASSQDRRTGSNQPQHF,TGCGCCAGCAGCCAAGATCGGCGGACAGGTAGCAATCAGCCCCAGCATTTT
TRBJ2-7,.,TRBV9,TRBD1,CASSEQGYEQYF,TGTGCCAGCAGCGAACAGGGGTACGAGCAGTACTTC
TRBJ2-7,once,TRBV5-4,.,CASSLFFQTNPYEQYF,TGTGCCAGCAGCTTGTTTTTTCAAACAAATCCCTACGAGCAGTACTTC
TRBJ1-2,.,TRBV28,TRBD1,CASNPHSGGPNYGYTF,TGTGCCAGCAACCCCCACTCAGGGGGACCTAACTATGGCTACACCTTC
TRBJ2-1,.,TRBV19,.,CASSNRGVTYNEQFF,TGTGCCAGTAGTAATCGGGGAGTTACCTACAATGAGCAGTTCTTC
TRBJ2-2,.,TRBV13,.,CASSVTVTYTGELFF,TGTGCCAGCAGCGTCACGGTGACTTACACGGGGGAGCTGTTTTTT
TRBJ1-5,.,TRBV7-5,.,CARSLIDRPLSNQPQHF,TGTGCCAGAAGCTTAATCGACAGACCCCTTAGCAATCAGCCCCAGCATTTT
TRBJ2-7,.,TRBV10-1,.,CASSESLDEQYF,TGCGCCAGCAGTGAGTCTCTCGACGAGCAGTACTTC
TRBJ2-1,.,TRBV10-1,TRBD2,CASSQLGLAGIYNEQFF,TGCGCCAGCAGTCAACTGGGACTAGCGGGGATCTACAATGAGCAGTTCTTC
TRBJ1-6,.,TRBV5-1,TRBD1,CASSPARMGQKNSPLHF,TGCGCCAGCAGCCCGGCTAGAATGGGACAGAAAAATTCACCCCTCCACTTT
TRBJ1-5,.,TRBV7-2,.,CASSLYGDQPQHF,TGTGCCAGCAGCTTATACGGGGATCAGCCCCAGCATTTT
TRBJ2-1,.,TRBV2,.,CASSRLSGRSYNEQFF,TGTGCCAGCAGCCGACTTAGCGGTAGGTCCTACAATGAGCAGTTCTTC
TRBJ2-7,.,TRBV27,TRBD1,CASRGQGAYEQYF,TGTGCCAGCAGGGGACAGGGGGCGTACGAGCAGTACTTC
TRBJ2-1,.,TRBV5-6,TRBD1,CASSLVGGTGYNEQFF,TGTGCCAGCAGCTTGGTAGGTGGGACAGGTTACAATGAGCAGTTCTTC